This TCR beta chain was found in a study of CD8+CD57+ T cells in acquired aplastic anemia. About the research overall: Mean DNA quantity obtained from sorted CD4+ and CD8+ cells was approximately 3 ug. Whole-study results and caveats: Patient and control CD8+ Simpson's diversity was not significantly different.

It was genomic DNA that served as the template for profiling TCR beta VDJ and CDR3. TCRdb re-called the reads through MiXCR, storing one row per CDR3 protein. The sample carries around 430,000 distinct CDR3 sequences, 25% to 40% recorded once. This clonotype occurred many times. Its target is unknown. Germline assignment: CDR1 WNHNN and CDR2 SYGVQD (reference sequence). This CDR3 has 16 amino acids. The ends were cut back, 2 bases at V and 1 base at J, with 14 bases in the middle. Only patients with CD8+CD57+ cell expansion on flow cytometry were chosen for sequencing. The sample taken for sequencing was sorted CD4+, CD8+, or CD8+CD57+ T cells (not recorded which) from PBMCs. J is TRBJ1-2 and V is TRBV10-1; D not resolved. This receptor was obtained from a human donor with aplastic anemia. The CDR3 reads CASSESPGRGNYGYTF. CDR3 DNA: TGCGCCAGCAGTGAGAGTCCCGGACGCGGTAACTATGGCTACACCTTC.